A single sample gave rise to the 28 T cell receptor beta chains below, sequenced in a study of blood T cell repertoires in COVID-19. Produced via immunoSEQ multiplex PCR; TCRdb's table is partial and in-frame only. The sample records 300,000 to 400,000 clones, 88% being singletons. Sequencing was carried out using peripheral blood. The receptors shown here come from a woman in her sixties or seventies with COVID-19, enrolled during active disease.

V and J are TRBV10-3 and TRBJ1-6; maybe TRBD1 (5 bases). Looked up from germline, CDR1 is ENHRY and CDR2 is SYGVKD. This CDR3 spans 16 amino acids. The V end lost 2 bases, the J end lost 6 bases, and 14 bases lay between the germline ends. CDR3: CAISEPGFASNSPLHF. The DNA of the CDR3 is TGTGCCATCAGTGAGCCAGGGTTTGCGTCTAATTCACCCCTCCACTTT.

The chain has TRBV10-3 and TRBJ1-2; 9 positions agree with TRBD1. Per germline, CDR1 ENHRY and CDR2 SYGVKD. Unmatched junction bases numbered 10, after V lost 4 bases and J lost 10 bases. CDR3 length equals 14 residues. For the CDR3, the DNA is TGTGCCATCAGTGGAGGACAGGGGATTCTTCCCTACACCTTC. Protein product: CAISGGQGILPYTF.

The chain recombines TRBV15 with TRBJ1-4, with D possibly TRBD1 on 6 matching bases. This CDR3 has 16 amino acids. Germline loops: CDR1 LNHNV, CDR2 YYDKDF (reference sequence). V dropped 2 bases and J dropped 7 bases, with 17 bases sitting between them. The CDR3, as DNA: TGTGCCACCAGCAGATCCGTGGGGGGGCGTGCTGAAAAACTGTTTTTT. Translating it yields CATSRSVGGRAEKLFF. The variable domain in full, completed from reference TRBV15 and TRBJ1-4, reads DAMVIQNPRYQVTQFGKPVTLSCSQTLNHNVMYWYQQKSSQAPKLLFHYYDKDFNNEADTPDNFQSRRPNTSFCFLDIRSPGLGDTAMYLCATSRSVGGRAEKLFFGSGTQLSVL.

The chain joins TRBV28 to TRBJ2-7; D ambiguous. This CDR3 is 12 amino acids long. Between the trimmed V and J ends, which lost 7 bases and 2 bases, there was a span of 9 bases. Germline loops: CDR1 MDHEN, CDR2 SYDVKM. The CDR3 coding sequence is TGTGCCAGCATGGGTGAGGCCTACGAGCAGTACTTC. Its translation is CASMGEAYEQYF.

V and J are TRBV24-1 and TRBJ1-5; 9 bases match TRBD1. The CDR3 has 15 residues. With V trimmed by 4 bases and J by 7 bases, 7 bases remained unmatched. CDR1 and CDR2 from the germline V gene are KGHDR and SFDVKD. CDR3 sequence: CATSDPGQGLQPQHF. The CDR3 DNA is TGTGCCACCAGTGACCCCGGACAGGGGTTACAGCCCCAGCATTTT.

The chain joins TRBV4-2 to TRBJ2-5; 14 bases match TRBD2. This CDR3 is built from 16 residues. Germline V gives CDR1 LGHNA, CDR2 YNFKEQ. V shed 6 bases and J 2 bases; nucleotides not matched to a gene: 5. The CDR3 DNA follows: TGTGCCAGCAGTCGGACTAGCGGGGGGCAACAAGAGACCCAGTACTTC. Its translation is CASSRTSGGQQETQYF.

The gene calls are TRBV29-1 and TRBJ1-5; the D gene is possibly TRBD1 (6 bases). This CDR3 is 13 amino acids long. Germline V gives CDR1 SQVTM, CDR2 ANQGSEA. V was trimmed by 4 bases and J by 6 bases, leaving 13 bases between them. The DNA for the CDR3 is TGCAGCGTTGGAGGGGGAAGGGGTCAGCCCCAGCATTTT. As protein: CSVGGGRGQPQHF.

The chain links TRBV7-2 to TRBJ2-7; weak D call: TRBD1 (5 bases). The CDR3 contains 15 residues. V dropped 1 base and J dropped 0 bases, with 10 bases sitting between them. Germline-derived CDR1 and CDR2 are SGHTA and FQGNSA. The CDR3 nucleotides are TGTGCCAGCAGCTTAGAACTACAGGCCTCCTACGAGCAGTACTTC. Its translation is CASSLELQASYEQYF.

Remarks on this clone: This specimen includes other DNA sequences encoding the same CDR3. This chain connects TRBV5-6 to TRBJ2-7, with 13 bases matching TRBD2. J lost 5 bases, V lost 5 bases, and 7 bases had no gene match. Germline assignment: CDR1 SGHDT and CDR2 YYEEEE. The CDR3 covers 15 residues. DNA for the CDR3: TGTGCCAGCAGTTTCCTACTAGCGGGGGGGCACGAGCAGTACTTC. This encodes CASSFLLAGGHEQYF.

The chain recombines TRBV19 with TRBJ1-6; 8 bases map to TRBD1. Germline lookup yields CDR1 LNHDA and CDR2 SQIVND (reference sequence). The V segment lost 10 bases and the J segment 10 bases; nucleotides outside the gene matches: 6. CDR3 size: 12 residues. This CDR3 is CATAGGKSPLHF. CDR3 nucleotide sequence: TGTGCCACCGCAGGGGGCAAATCACCCCTCCACTTT.

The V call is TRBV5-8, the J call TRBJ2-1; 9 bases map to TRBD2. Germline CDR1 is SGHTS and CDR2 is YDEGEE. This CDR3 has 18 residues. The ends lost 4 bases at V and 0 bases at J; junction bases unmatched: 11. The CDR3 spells CASSPKVLRGGSYNEQFF. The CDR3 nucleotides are TGTGCCAGCAGCCCGAAGGTCTTGCGGGGGGGCTCCTACAATGAGCAGTTCTTC. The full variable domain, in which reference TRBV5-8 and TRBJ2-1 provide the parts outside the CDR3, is EAGVTQSPTHLIKTRGQQATLRCSPISGHTSVYWYQQALGLGLQFLLWYDEGEERNRGNFPPRFSGRQFPNYSSELNVNALELEDSALYLCASSPKVLRGGSYNEQFFGPGTRLTVL.

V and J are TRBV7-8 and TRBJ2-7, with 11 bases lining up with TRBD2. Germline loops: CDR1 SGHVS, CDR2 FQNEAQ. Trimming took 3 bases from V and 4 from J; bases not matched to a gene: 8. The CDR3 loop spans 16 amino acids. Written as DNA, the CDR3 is TGTGCCAGCAGCTTGGAAACTAGCGGGGGTAGTTACGAGCAGTACTTC. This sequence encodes CASSLETSGGSYEQYF.

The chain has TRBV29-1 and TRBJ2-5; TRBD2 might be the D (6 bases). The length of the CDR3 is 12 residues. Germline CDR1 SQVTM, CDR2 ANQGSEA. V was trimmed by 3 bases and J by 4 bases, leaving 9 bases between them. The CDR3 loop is CSVDLASETQYF. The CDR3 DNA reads TGCAGCGTTGACCTAGCGTCAGAGACCCAGTACTTC. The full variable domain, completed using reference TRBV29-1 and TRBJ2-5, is SAVISQKPSRDICQRGTSLTIQCQVDSQVTMMFWYRQQPGQSLTLIATANQGSEATYESGFVIDKFPISRPNLTFSTLTVSNMSPEDSSIYLCSVDLASETQYFGPGTRLLVL.

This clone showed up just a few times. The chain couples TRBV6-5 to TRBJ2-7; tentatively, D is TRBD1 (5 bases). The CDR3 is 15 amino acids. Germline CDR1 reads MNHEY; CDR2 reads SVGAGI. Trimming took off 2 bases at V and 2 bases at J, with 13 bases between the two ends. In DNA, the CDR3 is TGTGCCAGCAGTTACAAGGGCTCAGGGACCTACGAGCAGTACTTC. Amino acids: CASSYKGSGTYEQYF.

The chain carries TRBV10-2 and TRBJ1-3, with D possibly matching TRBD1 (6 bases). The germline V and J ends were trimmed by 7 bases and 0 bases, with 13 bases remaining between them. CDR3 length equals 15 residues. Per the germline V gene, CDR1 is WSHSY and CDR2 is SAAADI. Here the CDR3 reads CASKLTGSSGNTIYF. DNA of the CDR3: TGCGCCAGCAAACTTACAGGGAGCTCTGGAAACACCATATATTTT.

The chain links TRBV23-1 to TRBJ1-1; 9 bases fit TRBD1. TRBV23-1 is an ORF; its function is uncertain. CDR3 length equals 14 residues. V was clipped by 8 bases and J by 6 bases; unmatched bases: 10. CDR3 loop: CASLPGQGYSEAFF. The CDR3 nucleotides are TGCGCCAGCTTACCGGGACAGGGATATTCTGAAGCTTTCTTT.

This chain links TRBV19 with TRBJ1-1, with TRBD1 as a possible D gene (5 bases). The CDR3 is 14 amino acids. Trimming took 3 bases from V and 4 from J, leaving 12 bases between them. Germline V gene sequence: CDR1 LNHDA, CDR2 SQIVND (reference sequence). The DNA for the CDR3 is TGTGCCAGTAGTATTAACAGGCCGGTCACTGAAGCTTTCTTT. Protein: CASSINRPVTEAFF.

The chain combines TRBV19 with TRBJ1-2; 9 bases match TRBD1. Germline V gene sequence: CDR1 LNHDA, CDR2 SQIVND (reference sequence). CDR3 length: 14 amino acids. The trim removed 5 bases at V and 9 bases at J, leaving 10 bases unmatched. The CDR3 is CASSEQTGGRSYTF. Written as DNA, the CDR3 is TGTGCCAGTAGTGAACAAACAGGGGGCCGTAGCTACACCTTC. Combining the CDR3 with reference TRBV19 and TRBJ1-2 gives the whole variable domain DGGITQSPKYLFRKEGQNVTLSCEQNLNHDAMYWYRQDPGQGLRLIYYSQIVNDFQKGDIAEGYSVSREKKESFPLTVTSAQKNPTAFYLCASSEQTGGRSYTFGSGTRLTVV.

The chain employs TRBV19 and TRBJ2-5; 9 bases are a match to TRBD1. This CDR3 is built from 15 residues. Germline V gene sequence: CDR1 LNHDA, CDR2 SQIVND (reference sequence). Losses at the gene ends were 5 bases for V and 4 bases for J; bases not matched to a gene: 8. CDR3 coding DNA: TGTGCCAGTAGTCCCCGGGACAGGGCCTTAGAGACCCAGTACTTC. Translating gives CASSPRDRALETQYF. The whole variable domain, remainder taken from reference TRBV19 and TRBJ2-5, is DGGITQSPKYLFRKEGQNVTLSCEQNLNHDAMYWYRQDPGQGLRLIYYSQIVNDFQKGDIAEGYSVSREKKESFPLTVTSAQKNPTAFYLCASSPRDRALETQYFGPGTRLLVL.

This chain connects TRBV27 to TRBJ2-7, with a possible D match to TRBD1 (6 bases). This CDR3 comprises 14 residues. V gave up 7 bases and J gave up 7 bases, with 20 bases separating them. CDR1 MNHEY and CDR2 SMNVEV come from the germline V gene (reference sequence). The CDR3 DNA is TGTGCCAGCAAAGTCGCAGGATTAACAGGGGAGCAGTACTTC. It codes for CASKVAGLTGEQYF.

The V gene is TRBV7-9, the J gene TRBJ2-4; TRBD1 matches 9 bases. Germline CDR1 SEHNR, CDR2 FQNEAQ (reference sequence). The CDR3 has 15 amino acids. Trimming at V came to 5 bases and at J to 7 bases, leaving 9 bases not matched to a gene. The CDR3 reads CASSTYAGTGNIQYF. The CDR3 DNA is TGTGCCAGCAGCACTTACGCCGGGACAGGGAACATTCAGTACTTC.

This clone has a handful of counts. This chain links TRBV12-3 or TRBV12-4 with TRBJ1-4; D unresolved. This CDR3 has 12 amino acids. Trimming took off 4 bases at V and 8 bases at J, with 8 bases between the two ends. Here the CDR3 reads CASSSTREKLFF. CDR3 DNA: TGTGCCAGCAGTTCTACCCGGGAAAAACTGTTTTTT.

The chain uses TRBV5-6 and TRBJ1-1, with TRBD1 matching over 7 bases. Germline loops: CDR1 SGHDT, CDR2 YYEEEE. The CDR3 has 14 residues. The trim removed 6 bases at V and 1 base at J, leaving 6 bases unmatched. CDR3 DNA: TGTGCCAGCACCAAGGGGGCGTCGAACACTGAAGCTTTCTTT. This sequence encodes CASTKGASNTEAFF.

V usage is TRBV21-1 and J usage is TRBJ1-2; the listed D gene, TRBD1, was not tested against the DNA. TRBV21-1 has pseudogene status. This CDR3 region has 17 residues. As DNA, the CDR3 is TGTGCCAGCAGCAGGCGGACAGGGACCCGAGGAAACTATGGCTACACCTTC. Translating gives CASSRRTGTRGNYGYTF.

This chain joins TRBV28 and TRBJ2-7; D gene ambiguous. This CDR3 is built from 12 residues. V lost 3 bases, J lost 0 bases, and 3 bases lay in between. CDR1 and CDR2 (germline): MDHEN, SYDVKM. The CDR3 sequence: CASSLRSYEQYF. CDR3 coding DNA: TGTGCCAGCAGTTTGCGCTCCTACGAGCAGTACTTC. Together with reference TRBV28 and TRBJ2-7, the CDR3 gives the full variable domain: DVKVTQSSRYLVKRTGEKVFLECVQDMDHENMFWYRQDPGLGLRLIYFSYDVKMKEKGDIPEGYSVSREKKERFSLILESASTNQTSMYLCASSLRSYEQYFGPGTRLTVT.

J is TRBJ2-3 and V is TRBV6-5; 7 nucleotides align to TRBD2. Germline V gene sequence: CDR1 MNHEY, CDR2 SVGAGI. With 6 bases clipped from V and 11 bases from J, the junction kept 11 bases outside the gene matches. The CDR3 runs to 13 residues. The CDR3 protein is CASRLGGGPWQYF. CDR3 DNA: TGTGCCAGCAGGTTGGGCGGGGGTCCGTGGCAGTATTTT.

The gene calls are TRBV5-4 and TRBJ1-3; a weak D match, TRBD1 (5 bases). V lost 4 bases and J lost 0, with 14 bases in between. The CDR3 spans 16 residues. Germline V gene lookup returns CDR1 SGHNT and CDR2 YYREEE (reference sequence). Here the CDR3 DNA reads TGTGCCAGCAGCCGGGGGGAACCCTACTCTGGAAACACCATATATTTT. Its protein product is CASSRGEPYSGNTIYF.

CDR3 sequence reads: CASPMELAGVSSYNEQFF. DNA of the CDR3: TGTGCCAGCCCCATGGAACTAGCGGGGGTTAGCTCCTACAATGAGCAGTTCTTC. This chain links TRBV7-9 with TRBJ2-1; 11 bases fit TRBD2. This CDR3 region has 18 residues. CDR1 is SEHNR, CDR2 FQNEAQ, per germline (reference sequence). The trim removed 8 bases at V and 0 bases at J, leaving 12 bases unmatched.